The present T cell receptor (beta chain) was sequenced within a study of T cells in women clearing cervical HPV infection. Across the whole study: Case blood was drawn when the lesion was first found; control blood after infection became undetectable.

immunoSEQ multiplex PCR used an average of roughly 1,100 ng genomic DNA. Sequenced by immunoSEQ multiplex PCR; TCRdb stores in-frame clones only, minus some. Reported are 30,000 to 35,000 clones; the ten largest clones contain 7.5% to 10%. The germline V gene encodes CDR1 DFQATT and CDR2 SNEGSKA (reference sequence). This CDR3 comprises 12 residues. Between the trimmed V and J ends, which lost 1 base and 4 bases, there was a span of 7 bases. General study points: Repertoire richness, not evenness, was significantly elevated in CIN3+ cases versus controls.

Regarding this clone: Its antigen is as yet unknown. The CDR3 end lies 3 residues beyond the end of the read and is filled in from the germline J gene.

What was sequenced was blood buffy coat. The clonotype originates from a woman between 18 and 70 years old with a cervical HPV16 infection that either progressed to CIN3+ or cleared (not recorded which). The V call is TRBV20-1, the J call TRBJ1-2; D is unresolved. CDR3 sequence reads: CSARVVRYGYTF. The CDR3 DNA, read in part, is TGCAGTGCTAGAGTAGTTCGCTATGGC.